This paragraph reports one T cell receptor (beta chain). The target antigen is unknown. This CDR3 is 11 amino acids long. The germline gives CDR1 SQVTM, CDR2 ANQGSEA. The data are from a study of cytomegalovirus exposure and HLA in healthy donors. The PCR was carried out with 60 Vbeta primers and 13 Jbeta primers. This table comes from immunoSEQ multiplex PCR, and its TCRdb copy is limited to in-frame clones, with some not included. The sample shows about 180,000 clones, around 80% of them seen only once. Study observations and caveats: What TCR beta sequences reportedly achieved was accurate prediction of HLA-A and HLA-B alleles in most subjects.

The chain uses TRBV29-1 and TRBJ1-3; D unresolved. The receptor was derived from a woman in her thirties or forties in good health and CMV-seronegative. Sequenced sample: PBMCs. CDR3 loop: CIVSSGNTIYF. As DNA, the CDR3 is TGCATTGTGAGCTCTGGAAACACCATATATTTT.